The 24 T cell receptor beta chains in this list originate from one sample, sequenced in a study of T cells in Graves' hyperthyroidism and ophthalmopathy. Amplification of TCR beta CDR3 regions was performed using RNA transcripts as template. HTBI primers were used for first-round RT-PCR of the TCR CDR3. One entry per CDR3 protein, called by TCRdb with MiXCR from the multiplex PCR reads. The data hold about 600,000 distinct CDR3 sequences, with 14% observed a single time. The sample was blood. The receptor set was obtained from a woman younger than 35 with Graves' ophthalmopathy.

This clonotype occurred many times. J is TRBJ2-7 and V is TRBV3-1; the match to TRBD1 covers 10 bases. CDR1 is LGHDT and CDR2 is YNNKEL in the germline V gene (reference sequence). The CDR3 has 17 amino acids. With V trimmed by 4 bases and J by 2 bases, 11 bases remained unmatched. Here the CDR3 reads CASSPKPTGTGAYEQYF. The CDR3 DNA is TGTGCCAGCAGCCCCAAGCCGACCGGGACAGGGGCCTACGAGCAGTACTTC.

This clonotype was seen many times. V usage is TRBV20-1 and J usage is TRBJ1-2; 8 positions match TRBD1. Germline CDR1 and CDR2: DFQATT and SNEGSKA (reference sequence). The J segment lost 1 base and the V segment lost 5 bases, leaving 9 bases of the junction unmatched. The CDR3 extends over 15 amino acids. CDR3 amino acids: CSAPDRVNHNYGYTF. In DNA, the CDR3 is TGCAGTGCTCCGGACAGGGTCAACCATAACTATGGCTACACCTTC.

Only a few counts were recorded for this clonotype. The chain uses TRBV6-2 or TRBV6-3 and TRBJ1-4; TRBD1 agrees at 7 bases. Trimming removed 1 base from V and 4 bases from J; junction bases left unmatched: 6. CDR3 length: 16 amino acids. Germline assignment: CDR1 MNHEY and CDR2 SVGEGT. This CDR3 reads CASSYFGAGGNEKLFF. CDR3 nucleotides: TGTGCCAGCAGTTACTTCGGGGCAGGGGGTAATGAAAAACTGTTTTTT.

This clonotype was counted a few times. V and J are TRBV7-2 and TRBJ1-1; D unresolved. Per the germline V gene, CDR1 is SGHTA and CDR2 is FQGNSA. The ends were cut back, 2 bases at V and 5 bases at J, with 15 bases in the middle. The CDR3 has 15 amino acids. CDR3 sequence (DNA): TGTGCCAGCAGCTTATTCGGGTGGGTCTTTACTGAAGCTTTCTTT. Residues: CASSLFGWVFTEAFF.

The chain has TRBV11-3 and TRBJ2-7; TRBD2 matches 13 bases. The J segment lost 5 bases and the V segment lost 5 bases, leaving 9 bases of the junction unmatched. The V gene's germline CDR1 is SGHNT and CDR2 YENEEA. The CDR3 has 16 amino acids. Written as DNA, the CDR3 is TGTGCCAGCAGCCCTAGAGGGACTAGCGGGGTGGACGAGCAGTACTTC. It translates to CASSPRGTSGVDEQYF.

The J gene is TRBJ1-4, the V gene TRBV3-1; unclear D gene. The CDR3 spans 15 residues. Between the trimmed V and J ends, which lost 5 bases and 7 bases, there was a span of 17 bases. Germline CDR1 LGHDT, CDR2 YNNKEL (reference sequence). This chain's CDR3 is CASSRTGYLGEKLFF. CDR3 in DNA: TGTGCCAGCAGCAGAACCGGGTATTTGGGTGAAAAACTGTTTTTT.

The table lists this clonotype with many counts. J is TRBJ1-2 and V is TRBV27; 8 bases are a match to TRBD1. Per the germline V gene, CDR1 is MNHEY and CDR2 is SMNVEV (reference sequence). CDR3 length: 17 amino acids. The trim removed 3 bases at V and 2 bases at J, leaving 11 bases unmatched. Here the CDR3 DNA reads TGTGCCAGCAGTTTTGGGGACCACAGGGGGAAGAACTATGGCTACACCTTC. This translates into CASSFGDHRGKNYGYTF.

In regard to this clonotype: A junction end diverges from the germline sequence, so it may reflect a read error. The V gene is TRBV2, the J gene TRBJ2-3; 13 bases fit TRBD2. The CDR3 is 15 residues long. Germline V lookup: CDR1 SNHLY, CDR2 FYNNEI. In nucleotides, the CDR3 is TGTGTCAGCAGTGGGACTAGCGGGGTTGAAGATACGCAGTATTTT. Amino acids: CVSSGTSGVEDTQYF.

This clonotype was picked up a small number of times. This rearrangement joins TRBV5-5 to TRBJ1-4, with TRBD1 matching 9 bases. The CDR3 covers 14 residues. With V trimmed by 3 bases and J by 5 bases, 2 bases remained unmatched. Germline V lookup: CDR1 SGHKS, CDR2 YYEKEE (reference sequence). The CDR3, as DNA: TGTGCCAGCAGCTGGACAGGGGCGAATGAAAAACTGTTTTTT. Translating it yields CASSWTGANEKLFF.

This clonotype has a count of ten or more. The chain has TRBV7-9 and TRBJ2-1; a possible D gene is TRBD2 (7 bases). CDR1 and CDR2 from the germline V gene are SEHNR and FQNEAQ (reference sequence). V dropped 5 bases and J dropped 1 base, with 15 bases sitting between them. The CDR3 loop spans 16 amino acids. The CDR3 coding sequence is TGTGCCAGCAGCCCCGAGGGGGGGGTGTCCTACAATGAGCAGTTCTTC. Encoded protein: CASSPEGGVSYNEQFF. The full variable domain, in which reference TRBV7-9 and TRBJ2-1 provide the parts outside the CDR3, is DTGVSQNPRHKITKRGQNVTFRCDPISEHNRLYWYRQTLGQGPEFLTYFQNEAQLEKSRLLSDRFSAERPKGSFSTLEIQRTEQGDSAMYLCASSPEGGVSYNEQFFGPGTRLTVL.

Many counts were recorded for this clonotype. This chain joins TRBV7-9 and TRBJ2-7; 7 nucleotides line up with TRBD2. The CDR3 has 14 amino acids. CDR1 SEHNR and CDR2 FQNEAQ come from the germline V gene (reference sequence). V lost 6 bases and J lost 0; bases outside the gene matches: 5. The CDR3 sequence is CASSSASGSYEQYF. The CDR3 DNA is TGTGCCAGCAGTTCGGCTAGCGGCTCCTACGAGCAGTACTTC. Complete variable domain (other parts from reference TRBV7-9 and TRBJ2-7): DTGVSQNPRHKITKRGQNVTFRCDPISEHNRLYWYRQTLGQGPEFLTYFQNEAQLEKSRLLSDRFSAERPKGSFSTLEIQRTEQGDSAMYLCASSSASGSYEQYFGPGTRLTVT.

The chain has TRBV20-1 and TRBJ1-5, with D hard to call. Germline V CDR1 and CDR2: DFQATT, SNEGSKA (reference sequence). Trimming pared 5 bases from V and 3 bases from J, leaving 17 bases between. The CDR3 spans 15 residues. Written as DNA, the CDR3 is TGCAGTGCTCGGAGAGCGGTCGGCTCCAATCAGCCCCAGCATTTT. Translating gives CSARRAVGSNQPQHF.

The V gene is TRBV19, the J gene TRBJ1-1, with 10 bases identical to TRBD1. CDR1 and CDR2 (germline): LNHDA, SQIVND (reference sequence). The J segment lost 4 bases and the V segment lost 5 bases, leaving 10 bases of the junction unmatched. The CDR3 loop spans 16 amino acids. The CDR3 here is CASSPDRGLRATEAFF. CDR3 bases: TGTGCCAGTAGTCCCGACAGGGGGCTACGGGCCACTGAAGCTTTCTTT. Full variable domain (remainder filled in from reference TRBV19 and TRBJ1-1): DGGITQSPKYLFRKEGQNVTLSCEQNLNHDAMYWYRQDPGQGLRLIYYSQIVNDFQKGDIAEGYSVSREKKESFPLTVTSAQKNPTAFYLCASSPDRGLRATEAFFGQGTRLTVV.

This clonotype was detected ten times or more. The genes are TRBV7-2 and TRBJ1-2, with unresolved D. V shed 2 bases and J shed 4 bases, with 14 bases lying between them. The CDR3 consists of 15 residues. Germline CDR1 and CDR2: SGHTA and FQGNSA. CDR3 sequence (DNA): TGTGCCAGCAGCTTAAGCCCAGTGGAGGTCTATGGCTACACCTTC. Amino acid sequence: CASSLSPVEVYGYTF.

This chain joins TRBV10-3 and TRBJ2-2, with D perhaps being TRBD1 or TRBD2 (5 bases each). This CDR3 has 16 residues. The V end was cut by 3 bases, the J end by 4 bases, with 15 bases between. Germline-derived CDR1 and CDR2 are ENHRY and SYGVKD. The CDR3 bases are TGTGCCATCAGTGACCGGGGACCTGGATTCACCGGGGAGCTGTTTTTT. This gives the protein CAISDRGPGFTGELFF.

This clonotype was counted only a few times. V and J are TRBV7-3 and TRBJ1-2; D uncertain. The germline gives CDR1 SGHTA, CDR2 FQGTGA. V was shortened by 3 bases and J by 6 bases, with 17 bases between the two germline ends. The CDR3 runs 15 residues. The CDR3 loop is CASSFGMEPRDGYTF. DNA of the CDR3: TGTGCCAGCAGCTTTGGTATGGAGCCTCGGGATGGCTACACCTTC.

This clonotype was seen a handful of times. This sequence joins TRBV20-1 and TRBJ2-1, with TRBD1 matching over 9 bases. Per the germline V gene, CDR1 is DFQATT and CDR2 is SNEGSKA (reference sequence). The CDR3 extends over 16 amino acids. Germline trimming cut 0 bases from V and 2 bases from J; bases unmatched to any gene: 5. The CDR3 nucleotides are TGCAGTGCTAGAGACCCGGGACAGGGAACCTACAATGAGCAGTTCTTC. Its protein product is CSARDPGQGTYNEQFF.

This clonotype was seen repeatedly, ten times or more. The rearrangement uses TRBV6-1 and TRBJ1-4; a possible D gene is TRBD1 (5 bases). V dropped 6 bases and J dropped 7 bases, with 18 bases sitting between them. Germline CDR1 and CDR2: MNHNS and SASEGT. This CDR3 spans 15 amino acids. The CDR3 bases are TGTGCCAGCAGATCCCCGGGCGAGGGGAGTGAAAAACTGTTTTTT. Its protein product is CASRSPGEGSEKLFF.

This clonotype was counted ten times or more. The V gene is TRBV24-1, the J gene TRBJ2-7; D may be TRBD1 (6 bases). The CDR3 has 13 residues. Germline CDR1 reads KGHDR; CDR2 reads SFDVKD. V was cut by 9 bases and J by 4 bases, with 15 bases left in between. The CDR3 nucleotides are TGTGCCACCGGCCCTGGGCAGGGGTACGAGCAGTACTTC. This translates into CATGPGQGYEQYF.

Many counts were recorded for this clonotype. This chain joins TRBV27 and TRBJ1-5; possible D gene TRBD1, 6 bases. Per the germline V gene, CDR1 is MNHEY and CDR2 is SMNVEV (reference sequence). The length of the CDR3 is 14 residues. Trimming removed 4 bases at V and 3 bases at J, with 10 bases between. CDR3 protein: CASSYGQYNQPQHF. DNA of the CDR3: TGTGCCAGCAGTTATGGACAGTACAATCAGCCCCAGCATTTT.

The rearrangement joins TRBV12-3 or TRBV12-4 to TRBJ2-2; the D gene could be TRBD1 or TRBD2 (5 bases each). V was shortened by 4 bases and J by 7 bases, with 16 bases between the two germline ends. This CDR3 is 15 amino acids long. CDR3 sequence reads: CASSSRLIGGGELFF. The DNA for the CDR3 is TGTGCCAGCAGTTCCCGGCTCATTGGGGGCGGGGAGCTGTTTTTT.

This clonotype was seen at least ten times. The rearrangement uses TRBV6-2 or TRBV6-3 and TRBJ2-1, with 9 bases that match TRBD1. Germline CDR1 is MNHEY and CDR2 is SVGEGT. V shed 3 bases, J shed 7 bases, and the junction held 4 bases outside the gene matches. The CDR3 has 14 residues. The CDR3 region is CASSYGDRANEQFF. Written as DNA, the CDR3 is TGTGCCAGCAGTTATGGGGACAGGGCAAATGAGCAGTTCTTC.

The J gene is TRBJ1-1, the V gene TRBV5-5; D is ambiguous. Germline V lookup: CDR1 SGHKS, CDR2 YYEKEE (reference sequence). The V and J ends lost 4 bases and 5 bases respectively, with 15 bases between them. This CDR3 region has 14 residues. The CDR3 region is CASSPVELSTEAFF. CDR3 nucleotides: TGTGCCAGCAGCCCGGTGGAGTTATCGACTGAAGCTTTCTTT.

At least ten counts were recorded for this clonotype. The chain is built from TRBV6-5 and TRBJ1-5; D remains ambiguous. The CDR3 is 13 amino acids. CDR1 is MNHEY, CDR2 SVGAGI, per germline. Trimming removed 4 bases from V and 9 bases from J, with 13 bases in between. CDR3 nucleotides: TGTGCCAGCAGTTCCTCATATGTTCGGCCCCAGCATTTT. It encodes CASSSSYVRPQHF.